The present T cell receptor (beta chain) was sequenced within a study of post-analysis software for immune sequencing data (dated by TCRdb to between 2014 and 2017). Background on the whole study: Relapsing-remitting, secondary progressive and progressive-relapsing multiple sclerosis were recorded as disease courses, and subtype annotation was lacking for some patients. The patient repertoires were set against eleven to twelve previously published healthy control repertoires from donors whose ages ranged from roughly 6 to 27 years. A subset of samples was prepared in parallel using single-end sample barcoding, then pooled and co-amplified after Illumina adapter ligation.

CDR1 MDHEN and CDR2 SYDVKM are derived from the germline V gene. From the cysteine up to the phenylalanine, the CDR3 has a length of 15 residues. Solely the CDR3 DNA is kept, with 45 bases framed from the first base. Trimming removed 6 bases from V and 5 bases from J; the gene matches leave 8 bases unexplained. Overall results and qualifications from the work: Roughly 5 TRBV segments, including TRBV5-6, TRBV5-1 and TRBV20-1, were significantly more frequent in patients than controls. Multiple sclerosis patients had significantly lower normalized Chao1 diversity than controls, a result that suggests substantial peripheral T-cell clonal expansion. The multiple sclerosis patient group was slightly younger than the control group. Direct clustering with F measure revealed strong co-clustering of samples prepared in the same batch, which led to a batch-effect correction.

To demonstrate the VDJtools post-analysis software, TCR beta repertoires were profiled from the peripheral blood of 10 to 15 young patients with multiple sclerosis. Multiple sclerosis patients were children and adolescents aged about 6 to 17 years. Library preparation used PCR. TCRdb lists the instrument as Illumina HiSeq 2500. To reduce PCR and sequencing biases, unique molecular identifiers were incorporated into the TCR beta cDNA libraries. Roughly 500,000 cDNA molecules were obtained per 1 to 10 million input T cells, so each molecule approximated one T cell. The patient libraries were prepared and sequenced using the same protocol as the earlier healthy control dataset. Samples belonging to the same batch were prepared together, multiplexed and sequenced on a shared HiSeq lane. The study's processing was this. Raw barcoded reads were processed with MIGEC, and single-read molecular identifier groups were discarded before consensus assembly and CDR3 extraction. VDJtools was used for post-analysis of the clonotype tables, and diversity was normalized by down-sampling every dataset to the size of the smallest sample. To correct batch-related cross-sample contamination, repertoire overlap clustering matched CDR3 amino acid sequences but not nucleotide sequences. TCRdb cleaned the public reads at Q25 with fastp, built clones with MiXCR and kept in-frame beta chains. Rows with one shared CDR3 protein collapse into an entry with the most common genes and DNA. These V and J calls derive from TCRdb rather than the authors' analysis. The sample includes about 400,000 distinct CDR3 sequences, with roughly 35% observed a single time. The ten most abundant clones make up roughly an eighth of the sample.

This clonotype was detected a few times. Which antigen it targets is not known. The record has no base qualities; no much larger clone is one base away. The sequence derives from a girl aged 5 to 17 with multiple sclerosis. The chain is assembled from TRBV28 and TRBJ2-7; the junction holds 12 bases that match TRBD1. Sequenced input: blood. In nucleotide form, the sequence is TGTGCCAGCAGCCTCCCGGGACAGGGGGCCCACGAGCAGTACTTC. Its translation is CASSLPGQGAHEQYF.